The TCR beta chain described here comes from a study of blood T cell repertoires in COVID-19. Overall study: The origin of the acute and convalescent COVID-19 samples was the United States, Italy and Spain. Sample material is recorded as cDNA or gDNA derived from T cells, B-cell-depleted T cells, or PBMCs.

Trimming removed 8 bases from V and 2 bases from J, with 12 bases in between. Looked up from germline, CDR1 is LNHDA and CDR2 is SQIVND (reference sequence). The CDR3 sequence is 14 residues long. The method was immunoSEQ multiplex PCR; TCRdb's version includes in-frame clones alone and lacks a portion of them. The table includes 150,000 or so clones, roughly 88% detected once. This clone has a single count. The clonotype comes from a man between 60 and 75 years old with COVID-19, enrolled during active disease. This chain joins TRBV19 and TRBJ1-4; D is unresolved. Sequencing was performed on peripheral blood. CDR3 coding DNA: TGTGCCAGTGCGGTTACAATGACTAATGAAAAACTGTTTTTT. Translation gives CASAVTMTNEKLFF.